One and the same sample provided the 27 T cell receptor beta chains below, sequenced in a study of blood T cell repertoires in COVID-19. Produced via immunoSEQ multiplex PCR; TCRdb's table is partial and in-frame only. Of 30,000 to 45,000 clones listed, around 80% are singletons. Sequenced input: peripheral blood. All receptors come from a man in his fifties or sixties with acute or convalescent COVID-19.

V usage is TRBV19 and J usage is TRBJ2-7; D not certain. This CDR3 has 13 residues. V lost 8 bases to trimming and J lost 1 base, with 12 bases between them. In germline, CDR1 is LNHDA, CDR2 SQIVND (reference sequence). The CDR3 DNA sequence: TGTGCCAGTGCGAGTTTGGTGTCCTACGAGCAGTACTTC. The encoded protein is CASASLVSYEQYF.

The genes are TRBV6-1 and TRBJ2-3; a possible D gene is TRBD2 (6 bases). CDR1 and CDR2 from the germline V gene are MNHNS and SASEGT. V was clipped by 0 bases and J by 6 bases, with 13 bases between them. There are 15 residues in the CDR3. The CDR3, as DNA: TGTGCCAGCAGTGAAGCCACAGGCGGGATTGATACGCAGTATTTT. It codes for CASSEATGGIDTQYF.

J is TRBJ2-1 and V is TRBV2; TRBD2 matches 8 bases. The CDR3 sequence is 15 residues long. V was clipped by 3 bases and J by 6 bases; unmatched bases: 7. Germline V gene data show CDR1 as SNHLY and CDR2 as FYNNEI. The DNA of the CDR3 is TGTGCCAGCAGTGATCCGGGACTAGTCTCCAATGAGCAGTTCTTC. Protein product: CASSDPGLVSNEQFF.

The table lists this clone with a few counts. The V and J genes are TRBV14 and TRBJ2-3, with TRBD1 as a possible D gene (6 bases). Trimming took 3 bases from V and 4 from J, leaving 17 bases between them. Germline values: CDR1 SGHDN, CDR2 FVKESK. CDR3 size: 16 residues. For the CDR3, the DNA is TGTGCCAGCAGCCACAGACAGGCCAACGAGGCAGATACGCAGTATTTT. It is translated as CASSHRQANEADTQYF.

This clone has just one count. The chain carries TRBV11-2 and TRBJ1-1, with 7 bases that match TRBD1. After removal of 2 bases from V and 0 bases from J, the junction contained 15 bases not matched to a gene. The CDR3 is 19 amino acids. From germline, CDR1 is SGHAT and CDR2 FQNNGV. The CDR3 nucleotides read TGTGCCAGCAGCTTAACTTACGCAGGGGGATTAACCATGAACACTGAAGCTTTCTTT. It yields the protein CASSLTYAGGLTMNTEAFF. Based on the CDR3 plus reference TRBV11-2 and TRBJ1-1, the full variable domain is EAGVAQSPRYKIIEKRQSVAFWCNPISGHATLYWYQQILGQGPKLLIQFQNNGVVDDSQLPKDRFSAERLKGVDSTLKIQPAKLEDSAVYLCASSLTYAGGLTMNTEAFFGQGTRLTVV.

The chain has TRBV6-1 and TRBJ2-5, with 12 nucleotides matching TRBD1. Germline-derived CDR1 and CDR2 are MNHNS and SASEGT. Trimming removed 3 bases from V and 4 bases from J; junction bases left unmatched: 6. CDR3 size: 16 residues. CDR3 loop: CASSDRDRGLRETQYF. The CDR3 DNA reads TGTGCCAGCAGTGATAGGGACAGGGGGCTACGAGAGACCCAGTACTTC.

V is TRBV9 and J is TRBJ2-1; 12 bases map to TRBD2. The ends lost 3 bases at V and 0 bases at J; junction bases unmatched: 13. The CDR3 is 20 amino acids. Germline V gene lookup returns CDR1 SGDLS and CDR2 YYNGEE. CDR3 DNA: TGTGCCAGCAGCGCGCCTCCGGGACTAGCGGGTCCTAGCTCCTACAATGAGCAGTTCTTC. Translating it yields CASSAPPGLAGPSSYNEQFF.

The CDR3 here is CASKRESGRSYEQYF. The CDR3 DNA is TGTGCCAGCAAAAGGGAGTCGGGGAGATCCTACGAGCAGTACTTC. The chain is built from TRBV6-6 and TRBJ2-7, with D maybe TRBD2 (5 bases). This CDR3 spans 15 amino acids. The V gene lost 7 bases and the J gene lost 1 base, with 17 bases spanning the gap. Germline CDR1 and CDR2: MNHNY and SVGAGI (reference sequence).

The chain has TRBV5-4 and TRBJ2-5; D unresolved. V shed 6 bases and J shed 4 bases, with 22 bases lying between them. Germline-derived CDR1 and CDR2 are SGHNT and YYREEE (reference sequence). The CDR3 is made up of 16 amino acids. The CDR3 reads CASTPAGTHGGETQYF. CDR3 DNA sequence: TGTGCCAGCACCCCTGCTGGCACCCACGGCGGAGAGACCCAGTACTTC.

By its share, this clone is large. The V call is TRBV2, the J call TRBJ1-6; D gene ambiguous. The germline V gene encodes CDR1 SNHLY and CDR2 FYNNEI. The length of the CDR3 is 13 residues. V dropped 8 bases and J dropped 9 bases, with 14 bases sitting between them. In nucleotides, the CDR3 is TGTGCCAGCCCTACGACTAAGGGTTCACCCCTCCACTTT. It is translated as CASPTTKGSPLHF.

The V and J genes are TRBV3-1 (or the pseudogene TRBV3-2) and TRBJ1-5, with D unclear. CDR1 LGHDT and CDR2 YNNKEL come from the germline V gene (reference sequence). The CDR3 length is 15 residues. V lost 1 base and J 0 bases, leaving 7 bases between the germline ends. Here the CDR3 reads CASSQALDSNQPQHF. CDR3 in DNA: TGTGCCAGCAGCCAAGCACTAGATAGCAATCAGCCCCAGCATTTT.

The genes are TRBV6-2 or TRBV6-3 and TRBJ1-2, with 8 bases aligning to TRBD1. The V and J ends lost 5 bases and 4 bases, in that order; junction bases with no gene match: 9. The germline V gene encodes CDR1 MNHEY and CDR2 SVGEGT. The CDR3 has 15 residues. CDR3 coding DNA: TGTGCCAGCAGTCGCCTCCCGGGACAGGTCTATGGCTACACCTTC. It specifies CASSRLPGQVYGYTF.

This clone is medium-sized (0.01 to 0.1%) within its sample. The rearrangement uses TRBV5-1 and TRBJ1-5; D possibly corresponds to TRBD1 (5 bases). Trimming took off 1 base at V and 3 bases at J, with 20 bases between the two ends. The CDR3 length is 18 residues. From germline, CDR1 is SGHRS and CDR2 YFSETQ. The CDR3 here is CASSLSRERHYPNQPQHF. The DNA for the CDR3 is TGCGCCAGCAGCTTGAGCAGGGAACGGCATTATCCCAATCAGCCCCAGCATTTT.

This chain links TRBV10-3 with TRBJ1-1; D might be TRBD1 (5 bases). CDR1 and CDR2 (germline): ENHRY, SYGVKD. The CDR3 covers 16 residues. V was shortened by 4 bases and J by 0 bases, with 15 bases between the two germline ends. The DNA for the CDR3 is TGTGCCATCAGTGGAAGGCGGGGGAAGGTGAACACTGAAGCTTTCTTT. Residues: CAISGRRGKVNTEAFF.

This chain links TRBV6-4 with TRBJ2-2, with D unclear. Germline V gene lookup returns CDR1 MRHNA and CDR2 SNTAGT. V was pared by 6 bases and J by 0 bases, with 14 bases between. The CDR3 is 16 residues long. CDR3 sequence: CASRAPSPPNTGELFF. The CDR3 nucleotides are TGTGCCAGCAGGGCCCCCTCGCCCCCGAACACCGGGGAGCTGTTTTTT.

The chain joins TRBV7-2 to TRBJ1-1; 7 bases are a match to TRBD1. Germline V gene lookup returns CDR1 SGHTA and CDR2 FQGNSA. The junction had 10 bases not matched to a gene; V was cut back by 1 base and J by 8 bases. CDR3 length: 15 residues. CDR3: CASSLGSQGVLEAFF. The CDR3 DNA follows: TGTGCCAGCAGCTTAGGAAGCCAGGGGGTATTGGAAGCTTTCTTT.

The chain employs TRBV4-1 and TRBJ2-5; 16 positions agree with TRBD2. Trimming removed 3 bases from V and 5 bases from J; junction bases left unmatched: 12. The germline CDR1 and CDR2 sequences are MGHRA and YSYEKL. The CDR3 consists of 19 residues. The CDR3 DNA sequence: TGCGCCAGCAGCCAGCCTCCGGGACTAGCGGGAGGGAGGGGGGAGACCCAGTACTTC. It translates to CASSQPPGLAGGRGETQYF.

This chain uses TRBV5-1 with TRBJ2-2; 8 nucleotides match TRBD1. In germline, CDR1 is SGHRS, CDR2 YFSETQ. Germline trimming cut 4 bases from V and 6 bases from J; bases unmatched to any gene: 17. CDR3 length equals 18 residues. CDR3: CASSVRPGQARDAGELFF. Here the CDR3 DNA reads TGCGCCAGCAGCGTAAGACCGGGACAGGCCAGAGATGCCGGGGAGCTGTTTTTT.

This clone was observed a few times. The rearrangement joins TRBV5-8 to TRBJ2-7; D remains unclear. The CDR3 is made up of 11 amino acids. Trimming took 5 bases from V and 12 from J, leaving 15 bases between them. Germline CDR1 SGHTS, CDR2 YDEGEE. Written as DNA, the CDR3 is TGTGCCAGCAGTCCAGTGAGGTTTCCGTACTTC. This translates into CASSPVRFPYF.

The chain carries TRBV14 and TRBJ2-5, with 8 bases matching TRBD1. V dropped 4 bases and J dropped 2; count of bases not matched to a gene: 6. CDR1 is SGHDN and CDR2 is FVKESK in the germline V gene. CDR3 length: 15 residues. As DNA, the CDR3 is TGTGCCAGCAGCCGCAGGACAGGGTCGCAAGAGACCCAGTACTTC. As protein: CASSRRTGSQETQYF.

J is TRBJ2-7 and V is TRBV5-4, with 7 nucleotides matching TRBD1. Germline-derived CDR1 and CDR2 are SGHNT and YYREEE (reference sequence). The CDR3 extends over 16 amino acids. J lost 0 bases, V lost 1 base, and 7 bases had no gene match. The CDR3 protein is CASSLTGAKSSYEQYF. The CDR3 DNA follows: TGTGCCAGCAGCTTGACAGGGGCCAAAAGCTCCTACGAGCAGTACTTC.

The CDR3 DNA sequence: TGCGCCAGCACCGGCGCAGGGGGTAACTATGGCTACACCTTC. Translating gives CASTGAGGNYGYTF. This chain connects TRBV5-1 to TRBJ1-2; 7 bases align to TRBD1. The germline gives CDR1 SGHRS, CDR2 YFSETQ. The CDR3 loop spans 14 amino acids. Trimming at V came to 6 bases and at J to 1 base, leaving 6 bases not matched to a gene.

The chain combines TRBV2 with TRBJ2-2, with 8 bases that match TRBD1. Germline-derived CDR1 and CDR2 are SNHLY and FYNNEI. CDR3 length: 15 residues. J gave up 7 bases and V 6 bases, and 10 bases lay outside the gene matches. CDR3 bases: TGTGCCAGCAGGCTCGTTACAGGGGGGAGCGGGGAGCTGTTTTTT. Translating it yields CASRLVTGGSGELFF. Together with reference TRBV2 and TRBJ2-2, the CDR3 gives the full variable domain: EPEVTQTPSHQVTQMGQEVILRCVPISNHLYFYWYRQILGQKVEFLVSFYNNEISEKSEIFDDQFSVERPDGSNFTLKIRSTKLEDSAMYFCASRLVTGGSGELFFGEGSRLTVL.

The chain has TRBV6-5 and TRBJ1-3, with D unresolved. Trimming stripped 7 bases from V and 5 bases from J, with 15 bases between. Germline CDR1 is MNHEY and CDR2 is SVGAGI. This CDR3 has 14 amino acids. The CDR3 is CASIEGGERNTIYF. The CDR3 bases are TGTGCCAGCATCGAAGGAGGAGAAAGAAACACCATATATTTT.

J is TRBJ2-3 and V is TRBV19; a possible D gene is TRBD1 (5 bases). Germline V gene sequence: CDR1 LNHDA, CDR2 SQIVND (reference sequence). V was clipped by 7 bases and J by 1 base, with 12 bases between them. The CDR3 consists of 14 residues. The CDR3 bases are TGTGCCAGTACCGAGGCAGGGCGCACAGATACGCAGTATTTT. Its translation: CASTEAGRTDTQYF.

In regard to this clone: A read error may produce the germline difference seen at one junction end. The chain recombines TRBV18 with TRBJ2-2; 9 positions match TRBD1. This CDR3 contains 16 residues. CDR1 is KGHSH, CDR2 LQKENI, per germline. CDR3 region: CASLPWDRANTGGLFF. The CDR3 DNA follows: TGTGCCAGCTTACCTTGGGACAGGGCGAACACCGGGGGGCTGTTCTTT.

This clone was detected only a few times. The rearrangement joins TRBV7-9 to TRBJ2-6, with D perhaps TRBD1 (5 bases). The V and J ends lost 0 bases and 1 base respectively, with 7 bases between them. The length of the CDR3 is 16 residues. Germline V gene lookup returns CDR1 SEHNR and CDR2 FQNEAQ (reference sequence). In DNA form, the CDR3 reads TGTGCCAGCAGCTTAGCCCAGGGTTCTGGGGCCAACGTCCTGACTTTC. Translation gives CASSLAQGSGANVLTF.